This T cell receptor beta chain appears in the sequencing data of a study of T cells after yellow fever vaccination. Whole-study context: Fractions with few cells were prepared using SMART-Seq v4 Ultra Low Input.

Study-level points and caveats: The secondary response was weaker but peaked faster, day 5 versus 15. There was a possibility that FACS-sorted repertoires contained abundant clonotypes contaminating from the bulk population.

About this clonotype: Its specificity is unknown.

As TCR cDNA was made by 5'RACE template switching, a universal primer site and UMIs were added. MiXCR was run by TCRdb on the 5' RACE reads, yielding one entry per CDR3 protein. The sample has about 340,000 distinct CDR3 sequences; 8.7% are singletons. Germline V gene sequence: CDR1 KGHSY, CDR2 FQNENV. V trimming: 4 bases; J trimming: 2 bases; junction bases outside the gene matches: 8. The CDR3 totals 16 residues. This specimen consisted of PBMCs, obtained on the day of the first yellow fever vaccination. The J gene is TRBJ2-3, the V gene TRBV16, with 8 bases fitting TRBD1. The origin of this receptor is a man aged 18 to 29 who received the YFV17D yellow fever vaccine. CDR3 sequence reads: CASSPYRGINTDTQYF. The CDR3 DNA reads as TGTGCCAGCAGCCCCTACAGGGGGATCAACACAGATACGCAGTATTTT.